The 2 T cell receptor beta chains reported below all come from one sample, sequenced in a study of shared clonotypes between healthy human individuals. Terminally differentiated effector memory CD45RA+ cells were left out of the naive CD8 fraction, which was CD45RO-negative and positively selected for CCR7. The repertoire was sequenced with immunoSEQ multiplex PCR; TCRdb's copy has only in-frame clones and lacks some. This sample has about 820,000 clones, with nearly 95% found just once. The sample taken for sequencing was naive CD8+ T cells sorted from blood. These receptors all stem from a man aged 25 to 45 in good health.

CDR3 protein: CASSPFLGVEAADTQYF. The CDR3 DNA sequence: TGTGCCAGCAGCCCATTTTTAGGCGTAGAAGCGGCAGATACGCAGTATTTT. This chain joins TRBV11-3 and TRBJ2-3, with a tentative D call TRBD2 (5 bases). The CDR3 has 17 amino acids. Germline V lookup: CDR1 SGHNT, CDR2 YENEEA. The ends were cut back, 5 bases at V and 4 bases at J, with 22 bases in the middle.

The chain recombines TRBV18 with TRBJ2-7, with 13 bases matching TRBD2. V gave up 8 bases and J gave up 2 bases; unmatched junction bases: 18. Germline V CDR1 and CDR2: KGHSH, LQKENI. CDR3 length: 19 amino acids. DNA for the CDR3: TGTGCCAGCCTCCCGCGACAGGGGAGGACTAGCGGGAGTACCTACGAGCAGTACTTC. Its translation is CASLPRQGRTSGSTYEQYF. Supplemented by reference TRBV18 and TRBJ2-7, the full variable domain reads NAGVMQNPRHLVRRRGQEARLRCSPMKGHSHVYWYRQLPEEGLKFMVYLQKENIIDESGMPKERFSAEFPKEGPSILRIQQVVRGDSAAYFCASLPRQGRTSGSTYEQYFGPGTRLTVT.